The clone carrying this T cell receptor (beta chain) has at least ten counts. Its specificity is unknown. Unique molecular identifiers tagged individual cDNA molecules. TCRdb independently ran MiXCR on the 5' RACE reads; one entry per CDR3 protein. The sample contains 80,000 or so distinct CDR3 sequences, roughly 15% of which appear only once. This sample stems from a study of early T cells in non-severe SARS-CoV-2 infection. Across the whole study: The study sequenced bulk RNA from unsorted whole blood, with chains unpaired. Study findings and constraints: Anti-spike CD8 responses were favored in VDJdb matching, and private and CD4 specificities were missed.

Germline V gene lookup returns CDR1 LGHNA and CDR2 YNFKEQ. CDR3 size: 16 residues. The trim removed 0 bases at V and 12 bases at J, leaving 13 bases unmatched. This chain connects TRBV4-2 to TRBJ2-1, with TRBD2 matching over 8 bases. Sequenced material: whole blood. The TCR originated in an adult who was a healthcare worker with PCR-confirmed SARS-CoV-2 infection or an uninfected control (not recorded which). The CDR3 reads CASSQDGTGGQRGQFF. The CDR3 coding sequence is TGTGCCAGCAGCCAAGACGGGACGGGAGGGCAAAGGGGGCAGTTCTTC.